These 24 T cell receptor beta chains share one sample of origin, sequenced in a study of blood T cell repertoires in COVID-19. Sequencing was performed with immunoSEQ multiplex PCR; in TCRdb, only in-frame clones are kept and a portion is missing. The table has over 200,000 clones, approximately 92% seen once. The sample consisted of peripheral blood. The receptors were sampled from a person aged 18 to 30 with COVID-19, enrolled during active disease.

V is TRBV7-9 and J is TRBJ2-5; 7 bases match TRBD2. Germline trimming cut 6 bases from V and 1 base from J; bases unmatched to any gene: 5. Germline values: CDR1 SEHNR, CDR2 FQNEAQ (reference sequence). This CDR3 spans 14 amino acids. The CDR3 sequence: CASRPLAVQETQYF. In nucleotides, the CDR3 is TGTGCCAGCAGACCTCTAGCGGTCCAAGAGACCCAGTACTTC.

The chain employs TRBV6-5 and TRBJ2-7, with TRBD1 identical over 8 bases. This CDR3 spans 14 amino acids. The germline V gene has CDR1 MNHEY and CDR2 SVGAGI. The trim removed 6 bases at V and 2 bases at J, leaving 6 bases unmatched. CDR3 nucleotides: TGTGCCAGCAGCGCCGGACAGGGCGCCTACGAGCAGTACTTC. This sequence encodes CASSAGQGAYEQYF.

The chain joins TRBV28 to TRBJ2-3; maybe TRBD1 (5 bases). V dropped 2 bases and J dropped 3 bases, with 18 bases sitting between them. CDR3 length: 17 residues. Germline CDR1 and CDR2: MDHEN and SYDVKM. CDR3 nucleotide sequence: TGTGCCAGCAGTTTAGGTCTGTCAGGGCTAGGAACAGATACGCAGTATTTT. Amino acid sequence: CASSLGLSGLGTDTQYF.

The chain combines TRBV19 with TRBJ2-5; D may be TRBD1 (6 bases). Germline CDR1 is LNHDA and CDR2 is SQIVND (reference sequence). Trimming cost V 6 bases and J 1 base, with 12 bases left between them. This CDR3 has 14 residues. This CDR3 is CASSNDRFQETQYF. In DNA, the CDR3 is TGTGCCAGTAGCAACGACAGGTTCCAAGAGACCCAGTACTTC. The complete variable domain, with remaining parts taken from reference TRBV19 and TRBJ2-5, reads DGGITQSPKYLFRKEGQNVTLSCEQNLNHDAMYWYRQDPGQGLRLIYYSQIVNDFQKGDIAEGYSVSREKKESFPLTVTSAQKNPTAFYLCASSNDRFQETQYFGPGTRLLVL.

V gene TRBV15 combines with J gene TRBJ2-2, with 10 nucleotides matching TRBD2. With 0 bases clipped from V and 4 bases from J, the junction kept 5 bases outside the gene matches. The CDR3 runs 17 residues. Germline CDR1 reads LNHNV; CDR2 reads YYDKDF (reference sequence). The CDR3 DNA is TGTGCCACCAGCAGAGATCTGAGCGGGAGGGCCACCGGGGAGCTGTTTTTT. Amino acid sequence: CATSRDLSGRATGELFF.

The chain uses TRBV19 and TRBJ2-2; TRBD1 matches 12 bases. The germline V gene encodes CDR1 LNHDA and CDR2 SQIVND (reference sequence). This CDR3 has 16 amino acids. The V segment lost 6 bases and the J segment 5 bases; nucleotides outside the gene matches: 7. The CDR3 nucleotides are TGTGCCAGTAGCTATGGGACAGGGGGCAAAACCGGGGAGCTGTTTTTT. Translation gives CASSYGTGGKTGELFF.

The chain carries TRBV15 and TRBJ1-1; D is perhaps TRBD1 (5 bases). The germline CDR1 and CDR2 sequences are LNHNV and YYDKDF (reference sequence). The CDR3 is 15 amino acids. Trimming cost V 0 bases and J 0 bases, with 8 bases left between them. CDR3: CATSREGGVNTEAFF. The CDR3 DNA reads TGTGCCACCAGCAGAGAGGGGGGTGTGAACACTGAAGCTTTCTTT.

The V and J genes are TRBV7-3 and TRBJ2-3, with TRBD1 identical over 8 bases. V was clipped by 5 bases and J by 4 bases; unmatched bases: 5. The CDR3 length is 14 residues. From germline, CDR1 is SGHTA and CDR2 FQGTGA. CDR3 amino acids: CASSNGQGADTQYF. The DNA of the CDR3 is TGTGCCAGCAGCAACGGACAGGGCGCAGATACGCAGTATTTT.

The V gene is TRBV4-2, the J gene TRBJ2-7; no clear D. CDR1 is LGHNA, CDR2 YNFKEQ, per germline. V was trimmed by 0 bases and J by 3 bases, leaving 6 bases between them. The CDR3 length is 13 residues. CDR3 in amino acids: CASSQDFGYEQYF. Written as DNA, the CDR3 is TGTGCCAGCAGCCAAGATTTCGGCTACGAGCAGTACTTC.

In its sample, this clone was seen once. The chain couples TRBV24-1 to TRBJ2-7, with D unresolved. Germline CDR1 KGHDR, CDR2 SFDVKD. Between the trimmed V and J ends, which lost 0 bases and 3 bases, there was a span of 11 bases. The CDR3 has 15 residues. CDR3 sequence (DNA): TGTGCCACCAGTGATTTGACCCGAGAGCACTACGAGCAGTACTTC. This gives the protein CATSDLTREHYEQYF.

The V and J genes are TRBV27 and TRBJ2-1, with 9 positions matching TRBD2. Germline values: CDR1 MNHEY, CDR2 SMNVEV (reference sequence). With 6 bases clipped from V and 7 bases from J, the junction kept 1 base outside the gene matches. This CDR3 is 12 amino acids long. CDR3 DNA: TGTGCCAGCAGGGGACTAGCAAATGAGCAGTTCTTC. Its translation: CASRGLANEQFF.

The V and J genes are TRBV4-2 and TRBJ2-7; 8 positions agree with TRBD1. The CDR3 covers 16 residues. Germline trimming cut 3 bases from V and 5 bases from J; bases unmatched to any gene: 12. Germline values: CDR1 LGHNA, CDR2 YNFKEQ. The CDR3 loop reads CASSQSTGQGSDEQYF. DNA for the CDR3: TGTGCCAGCAGCCAGAGCACTGGACAGGGATCAGACGAGCAGTACTTC.

The V gene is TRBV24-1, the J gene TRBJ2-3; D unclear. Germline CDR1 and CDR2: KGHDR and SFDVKD. The CDR3 is 13 amino acids. V lost 4 bases, J lost 5 bases, and 9 bases lay in between. DNA of the CDR3: TGTGCCACCAGTGACCCGTTACTAGATACGCAGTATTTT. This encodes CATSDPLLDTQYF.

The chain has TRBV4-2 and TRBJ1-3; TRBD1 matches at 7 bases. This CDR3 has 17 amino acids. V was pared by 3 bases and J by 0 bases, with 8 bases of the junction left unmatched. The germline gives CDR1 LGHNA, CDR2 YNFKEQ. The DNA for the CDR3 is TGTGCCAGCAGCCACGTAATGACAGGGCTCTCTGGAAACACCATATATTTT. Encoded protein: CASSHVMTGLSGNTIYF.

The V and J genes are TRBV2 and TRBJ1-2; 10 bases fit TRBD1. Germline V gene data show CDR1 as SNHLY and CDR2 as FYNNEI. This CDR3 contains 14 residues. The V segment lost 6 bases and the J segment 3 bases; nucleotides outside the gene matches: 4. The CDR3 reads CASRAGTGDYGYTF. The CDR3 coding sequence is TGTGCCAGCAGGGCCGGGACAGGGGACTATGGCTACACCTTC.

V is TRBV9 and J is TRBJ1-6; TRBD1 is a possible D gene (6 bases). The V gene's germline CDR1 is SGDLS and CDR2 YYNGEE. The ends were cut back, 4 bases at V and 5 bases at J, with 19 bases in the middle. This CDR3 has 17 residues. The CDR3 is CASSPYPGDTNNSPLHF. In nucleotides, the CDR3 is TGTGCCAGCAGCCCCTACCCCGGGGACACAAATAATTCACCCCTCCACTTT.

The chain recombines TRBV2 with TRBJ1-5; D remains unclear. The CDR3 has 14 residues. V was pared by 6 bases and J by 1 base, with 10 bases between. Germline values: CDR1 SNHLY, CDR2 FYNNEI. The CDR3 reads CASSDIISNQPQHF. CDR3 nucleotides: TGTGCCAGCAGCGACATAATAAGCAATCAGCCCCAGCATTTT.

This chain links TRBV11-3 with TRBJ1-1; 7 nucleotides line up with TRBD1. The germline V gene has CDR1 SGHNT and CDR2 YENEEA. CDR3 size: 19 residues. The V and J ends lost 0 bases and 5 bases, in that order; junction bases with no gene match: 18. The CDR3 is CASSLERGTARRLETEAFF. The CDR3 nucleotides read TGTGCCAGCAGCTTAGAAAGGGGGACAGCGAGACGGCTGGAGACTGAAGCTTTCTTT.

The chain has TRBV3-1 (or the pseudogene TRBV3-2) and TRBJ2-4; D possibly corresponds to TRBD2 (7 bases). Germline V gene sequence: CDR1 LGHDT, CDR2 YNNKEL (reference sequence). The V and J ends lost 5 bases and 5 bases respectively, with 13 bases between them. CDR3 size: 14 residues. CDR3 sequence reads: CASSLGGRENIQYF. CDR3 DNA: TGTGCCAGCAGCTTGGGGGGGCGAGAAAACATTCAGTACTTC.

The chain joins TRBV19 to TRBJ2-5, with 7 bases aligning to TRBD1. V was pared by 5 bases and J by 4 bases, with 10 bases of the junction left unmatched. In germline, CDR1 is LNHDA, CDR2 SQIVND (reference sequence). The CDR3 is made up of 15 amino acids. The CDR3 coding sequence is TGTGCCAGTAGTCCGCAGACAGGGATGCGAGAGACCCAGTACTTC. It encodes CASSPQTGMRETQYF.

On this clone itself: At one boundary the junction diverges from the germline segment, which might be a read error. The J gene is TRBJ2-7, the V gene TRBV29-1, with 9 bases fitting TRBD1. CDR3 length: 15 residues. Germline CDR1 is SQVTM and CDR2 is ANQGSEA. Written as DNA, the CDR3 is TGCAGCGTTCAAGACCCGGGACAGGGAAAATACGAGCAGTACTTC. Translated, it gives CSVQDPGQGKYEQYF.

The CDR3 spells CASSQSPGAYEQYF. In DNA form, the CDR3 reads TGTGCCAGCAGCCAGTCCCCAGGGGCCTACGAGCAGTACTTC. This rearrangement joins TRBV3-1 (or the pseudogene TRBV3-2) to TRBJ2-7; possible D gene TRBD1, 6 bases. Germline CDR1 LGHDT, CDR2 YNNKEL (reference sequence). The CDR3 has 14 amino acids. Trimming took off 3 bases at V and 2 bases at J, with 11 bases between the two ends.

The chain is built from TRBV21-1 and TRBJ1-4. TRBV21-1 is described as a pseudogene. This CDR3 region has 14 residues. The CDR3 is CASSGRDRGLLGFF. DNA of the CDR3: TGTGCCAGCAGTGGGAGGGACCGGGGACTCCTAGGTTTTTTT.

The V gene is TRBV5-6, the J gene TRBJ1-2, with 7 bases identical to TRBD1. CDR3 length: 12 amino acids. The trim removed 3 bases at V and 8 bases at J, leaving 4 bases unmatched. Germline V lookup: CDR1 SGHDT, CDR2 YYEEEE. As DNA, the CDR3 is TGTGCCAGCAGCTGGTTAGGGGGCGGCTACACCTTC. Residues: CASSWLGGGYTF.